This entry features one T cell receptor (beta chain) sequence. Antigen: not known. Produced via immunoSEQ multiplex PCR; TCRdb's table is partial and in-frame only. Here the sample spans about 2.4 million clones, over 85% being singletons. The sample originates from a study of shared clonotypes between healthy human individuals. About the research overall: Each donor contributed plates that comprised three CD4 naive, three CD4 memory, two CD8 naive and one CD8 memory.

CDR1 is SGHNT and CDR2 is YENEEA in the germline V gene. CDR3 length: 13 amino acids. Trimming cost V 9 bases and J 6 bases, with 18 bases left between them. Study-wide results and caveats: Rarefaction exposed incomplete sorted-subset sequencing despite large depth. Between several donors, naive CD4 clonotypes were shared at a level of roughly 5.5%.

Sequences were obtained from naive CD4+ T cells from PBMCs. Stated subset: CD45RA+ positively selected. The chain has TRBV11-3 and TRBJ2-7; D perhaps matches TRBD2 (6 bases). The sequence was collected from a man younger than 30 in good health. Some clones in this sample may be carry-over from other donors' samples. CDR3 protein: CASSRIPGVEQYF. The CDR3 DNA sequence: TGTGCCAGTTCACGGATCCCGGGGGTCGAGCAGTACTTC.